The 3 T cell receptor beta chains given below trace back to one sample, sequenced in a study of T cells in Graves' hyperthyroidism and ophthalmopathy. RNA transcripts yielded amplified TCR beta CDR3 regions. The HTBI primer set drove a first-round RT-PCR of the TCR CDR3. Via MiXCR, TCRdb re-called the multiplex PCR reads, giving one row per CDR3 protein. The sample records about 250,000 distinct CDR3 sequences, approximately 24% being singletons. The source material was blood. All receptors come from a woman in her thirties or forties with Graves' ophthalmopathy.

In this sample, this clonotype turned up once. The genes are TRBV30 and TRBJ1-5; tentatively, D is TRBD1 (5 bases). CDR1 and CDR2 (germline): GTSNPN, SVGIG (reference sequence). The V end lost 5 bases, the J end lost 2 bases, and 13 bases lay between the germline ends. This CDR3 has 14 amino acids. The CDR3 coding sequence is TGTGCCTGGCAGCTGGGAGGGGGCAATCAGCCCCAGCATTTT. Its translation: CAWQLGGGNQPQHF.

This clonotype was recorded at least ten times. The V call is TRBV28, the J call TRBJ1-5; no firm D call. There are 14 residues in the CDR3. Germline values: CDR1 MDHEN, CDR2 SYDVKM. The V gene lost 3 bases and the J gene lost 4 bases, with 10 bases spanning the gap. CDR3 protein: CASSLEGVNQPQHF. CDR3 coding DNA: TGTGCCAGCAGTTTGGAGGGTGTGAATCAGCCCCAGCATTTT.

This clonotype has ten or more counts. J is TRBJ1-1 and V is TRBV30; 8 positions agree with TRBD1. Trimming took 6 bases from V and 3 from J; bases not matched to a gene: 9. The CDR3 is made up of 14 amino acids. CDR1 and CDR2 from the germline V gene are GTSNPN and SVGIG (reference sequence). CDR3 nucleotide sequence: TGTGCCTGTCCCCGGACAGGGAAGGACACTGAAGCTTTCTTT. It yields the protein CACPRTGKDTEAFF. Filled out from reference TRBV30 and TRBJ1-1, the complete variable domain reads SQTIHQWPATLVQPVGSPLSLECTVEGTSNPNLYWYRQAAGRGLQLLFYSVGIGQISSEVPQNLSASRPQDRQFILSSKKLLLSDSGFYLCACPRTGKDTEAFFGQGTRLTVV.